This entry is about one TCR beta chain. This record belongs to a study of cytomegalovirus exposure and HLA in healthy donors. The CDR3 sequence is 15 residues long. V shed 0 bases and J shed 0 bases, with 8 bases lying between them. Germline CDR1 reads MGHRA; CDR2 reads YSYEKL. The PCR ran on 60 Vbeta and 13 Jbeta primers. TCRdb's copy holds only in-frame clones and misses some; the assay was immunoSEQ multiplex PCR. The sample carries 50,000 to 65,000 clones, approximately 81% recorded once. Donors likely had unrecorded immune exposures despite being nominally healthy when sampled. The chain combines TRBV4-1 with TRBJ1-1; D is undetermined. The source of this sequence is a woman under 30 in good health and CMV-seronegative. Sequencing was performed on PBMCs. The CDR3 nucleotides are TGCGCCAGCAGCCAAGAGGGCAGTATGAACACTGAAGCTTTCTTT. Amino acid sequence: CASSQEGSMNTEAFF.